The 7 T cell receptor beta chains below all came from one sample that was sequenced in a study of blood T cells in healthy people across ages. Then a second PCR, running about 6 to 11 cycles, was carried out with a sample-barcoded 5' primer and a J-beta primer mix. TCRdb re-derived calls from the 5' RACE reads in MiXCR, one entry per CDR3 protein. The table lists fewer than 2 million distinct CDR3 sequences, about 39% of them singletons. Sequenced sample: blood. The receptors stem from a human donor in good health.

In its sample, this clonotype was seen a few times. The chain is built from TRBV7-3 and TRBJ2-3; 8 bases align to TRBD2. J lost 3 bases, V lost 4 bases, and 9 bases had no gene match. Germline CDR1 SGHTA, CDR2 FQGTGA. This CDR3 contains 16 residues. DNA for the CDR3: TGTGCCAGCAGCTCTGGAAGGGGCGGGGGGACAGATACGCAGTATTTT. The encoded protein is CASSSGRGGGTDTQYF. The variable domain in full, completed from reference TRBV7-3 and TRBJ2-3, reads GAGVSQTPSNKVTEKGKYVELRCDPISGHTALYWYRQSLGQGPEFLIYFQGTGAADDSGLPNDRFFAVRPEGSVSTLKIQRTERGDSAVYLCASSSGRGGGTDTQYFGPGTRLTVL.

This clonotype turned up a few times. The chain uses TRBV5-1 and TRBJ2-5; perhaps TRBD2 as D (5 bases). Trimming cost V 1 base and J 11 bases, with 15 bases left between them. This CDR3 has 13 residues. Germline CDR1 SGHRS, CDR2 YFSETQ. Here the CDR3 reads CASSLPGSEEQYF. The CDR3 DNA reads as TGCGCCAGCAGCTTGCCAGGATCGGAGGAGCAGTACTTC.

This clonotype has a handful of counts. The rearrangement links TRBV29-1 to TRBJ2-7; D possibly corresponds to TRBD2 (6 bases). The V and J ends lost 5 bases and 6 bases respectively, with 11 bases between them. From germline, CDR1 is SQVTM and CDR2 ANQGSEA. The CDR3 consists of 11 residues. CDR3 in DNA: TGCAGCGTTCTTACGCGGGGCGAGCAGTACTTC. Translation: CSVLTRGEQYF.

This clonotype was counted only a few times. The gene calls are TRBV7-2 and TRBJ1-2; D not resolved. The CDR3 has 14 amino acids. CDR1 is SGHTA, CDR2 FQGNSA, per germline. V shed 0 bases and J shed 2 bases, with 7 bases lying between them. The CDR3, as DNA: TGTGCCAGCAGCTTAGCTTTCGGCAACTATGGCTACACCTTC. This sequence encodes CASSLAFGNYGYTF.

About this clonotype: A single base separates this from a much larger clone, so it may be a read error. The V and J genes are TRBV6-5 and TRBJ2-7, with unresolved D. The CDR3 spans 13 residues. V was shortened by 2 bases and J by 2 bases, with 7 bases between the two germline ends. CDR1 is MNHEY, CDR2 SVGAGI, per germline. Here the CDR3 reads CASSYQQAYEQYF. DNA for the CDR3: TGTGCCAGCAGTTACCAGCAAGCCTACGAGCAGTACTTC.

This rearrangement joins TRBV10-3 to TRBJ2-3; TRBD2 agrees at 8 bases. This CDR3 has 14 amino acids. V was pared by 6 bases and J by 14 bases, with 16 bases of the junction left unmatched. Germline V gene lookup returns CDR1 ENHRY and CDR2 SYGVKD. The CDR3 sequence: CAIRDTGGPYAAYF. Written as DNA, the CDR3 is TGTGCCATCAGGGACACGGGGGGGCCATACGCCGCGTATTTT.

This clonotype was seen only once. CDR3 sequence reads: CASSLRASGAPYEQYF. CDR3 bases: TGTGCCAGCAGCTTACGGGCTAGCGGGGCACCCTACGAGCAGTACTTC. This sequence joins TRBV13 and TRBJ2-7, with TRBD2 matching 9 bases. The CDR3 loop spans 16 amino acids. The germline V gene encodes CDR1 PRHDT and CDR2 FYEKMQ (reference sequence). Trimming cost V 2 bases and J 2 bases; bases outside gene matches: 7. The variable domain in full, with the rest retrieved from reference TRBV13 and TRBJ2-7, is AAGVIQSPRHLIKEKRETATLKCYPIPRHDTVYWYQQGPGQDPQFLISFYEKMQSDKGSIPDRFSAQQFSDYHSELNMSSLELGDSALYFCASSLRASGAPYEQYFGPGTRLTVT.